Each of the 23 T cell receptor beta chains below was sequenced from the same sample in a study of tumor-infiltrating lymphocytes in primary liver carcinoma. Unsorted whole blood yielded the blood RNA, and germline DNA was also extracted. The investigators made TCR beta cDNA from approximately 500 ng total RNA, using a constant-region primer. Generation of the TCR beta libraries relied on three nested multiplex PCR rounds using slightly modified ARM-PCR. In the first two PCR rounds, TRBV1-TRBV30 forward primers were paired with a C-beta reverse primer, and each round lasted roughly 9 cycles. TCRdb reprocessed the multiplex PCR reads with MiXCR, giving one entry per CDR3 protein. The sample contains 180,000 or so distinct CDR3 sequences, around 60% of which appear only once. The sample was peripheral blood. These receptors were obtained from a man aged 40-49 years with primary liver carcinoma and hepatitis B virus infection.

This clonotype has a count of ten or more. Here the CDR3 reads CAISERAQGPDTQYF. The CDR3 bases are TGTGCCATCAGTGAGAGGGCACAGGGACCAGATACGCAGTATTTT. This chain uses TRBV10-3 with TRBJ2-3; a weak D match, TRBD1 (6 bases). The V end lost 2 bases, the J end lost 4 bases, and 13 bases lay between the germline ends. The CDR3 contains 15 residues. CDR1 and CDR2 (germline): ENHRY, SYGVKD.

The J gene is TRBJ2-1, the V gene TRBV6-2 or TRBV6-3; D remains unclear. Germline lookup yields CDR1 MNHEY and CDR2 SVGEGT. V was clipped by 5 bases and J by 5 bases, with 13 bases between them. The CDR3 has 14 amino acids. In DNA form, the CDR3 reads TGTGCCAGCAGTGCCTCGGATGGACACAATGAGCAGTTCTTC. It specifies CASSASDGHNEQFF.

With respect to this clonotype: A read error is possible here, since a much larger clone lies one base away. This chain connects TRBV29-1 to TRBJ1-2; weak D call: TRBD1 (5 bases). The CDR3 is 12 residues long. Looked up from germline, CDR1 is SQVTM and CDR2 is ANQGSEA. The CDR3 sequence: CGVGGSSSGYTF. CDR3 sequence (DNA): TGCGGCGTTGGGGGGAGCTCGAGTGGCTACACCTTC.

The chain employs TRBV12-3 or TRBV12-4 and TRBJ2-1, with 9 bases lining up with TRBD2. There are 16 residues in the CDR3. V lost 7 bases to trimming and J lost 9 bases; unmatched junction nucleotides: 16. As DNA, the CDR3 is TGTGCCAGCATTCCGGGACTAGCAGGGATAACGGGTGAGCAGTTCTTC. Its translation is CASIPGLAGITGEQFF.

This clonotype was seen more than once but under ten times. J is TRBJ2-5 and V is TRBV6-1, with D perhaps matching TRBD2 (5 bases). This CDR3 spans 13 amino acids. In germline, CDR1 is MNHNS, CDR2 SASEGT. Trimming took 2 bases from V and 5 from J, leaving 9 bases between them. This chain's CDR3 is CASSEWTPETQYF. CDR3 bases: TGTGCCAGCAGTGAATGGACTCCGGAGACCCAGTACTTC.

Of note for this clonotype: No conserved phenylalanine or tryptophan ends this CDR3, so it is likely a read error. J is TRBJ2-7 and V is TRBV11-2, with 7 nucleotides matching TRBD2. The junction had 10 bases not matched to a gene; V was cut back by 8 bases and J by 6 bases. The germline V gene has CDR1 SGHAT and CDR2 FQNNGV. This CDR3 comprises 13 residues. CDR3 nucleotides: TGTGCCAGCTGCAAACAGACTAGCTCCGAGCAGTACATC. Protein product: CASCKQTSSEQYI.

This clonotype came up a few times. The rearrangement joins TRBV7-9 to TRBJ2-1, with D possibly TRBD2 on 7 matching bases. Trimming left V 6 bases short and J 7 bases short, with 10 bases between. The CDR3 loop spans 12 amino acids. Germline values: CDR1 SEHNR, CDR2 FQNEAQ (reference sequence). This chain's CDR3 is CASRGGRNEQFF. For the CDR3, the DNA is TGTGCCAGCAGGGGGGGGCGGAATGAGCAGTTCTTC. The whole variable domain, remainder taken from reference TRBV7-9 and TRBJ2-1, is DTGVSQNPRHKITKRGQNVTFRCDPISEHNRLYWYRQTLGQGPEFLTYFQNEAQLEKSRLLSDRFSAERPKGSFSTLEIQRTEQGDSAMYLCASRGGRNEQFFGPGTRLTVL.

Remarks on this clonotype: Mismatch with germline at one junction end may stem from a read error. The chain carries TRBV13 and TRBJ2-1, with 12 nucleotides matching TRBD1. The length of the CDR3 is 15 residues. The V gene's germline CDR1 is PRHDT and CDR2 FYEKMQ (reference sequence). The CDR3 is CASSPRDRGRNEQLF. The CDR3 DNA reads TGTGCCAGCAGCCCCCGGGACAGGGGGCGGAATGAGCAGCTCTTC.

About this clonotype: A much larger clone differs by one base, so this may be a read error. The V call is TRBV12-3 or TRBV12-4, the J call TRBJ2-7; either TRBD1 or TRBD2 may fit D (5 bases each). With 1 base removed from V and 9 bases from J, the gap between germline ends came to 13 bases. The CDR3 runs 13 residues. The CDR3 sequence: CASSLGGRDGQYF. In DNA form, the CDR3 reads TGTGCCAGCAGTTTAGGGGGTAGGGACGGGCAGTACTTC.

The chain couples TRBV7-8 to TRBJ2-7; D is uncertain. The CDR3 totals 12 residues. Germline CDR1 is SGHVS and CDR2 is FQNEAQ. Trimming pared 2 bases from V and 3 bases from J, leaving 5 bases between. The CDR3 spells CASSLSRYEQYF. The CDR3 DNA reads as TGTGCCAGCAGCTTAAGCCGCTACGAGCAGTACTTC.

Of note for this clonotype: Given a much more abundant clone one base away, this may be a read error. This chain uses TRBV29-1 with TRBJ2-5; TRBD2 might be the D (6 bases). The CDR3 sequence is 18 residues long. Germline V gene lookup returns CDR1 SQVTM and CDR2 ANQGSEA. The germline V and J ends were trimmed by 6 bases and 5 bases, with 31 bases remaining between them. The CDR3 DNA reads TGCAGCGTCTTAAACCCATCTGGAGGGATGGCCCCCGACGAGACCCAGTACTTC. Protein product: CSVLNPSGGMAPDETQYF.

This clonotype was found a few times. V gene TRBV6-1 combines with J gene TRBJ2-3; the match to TRBD2 covers 7 bases. The CDR3 consists of 16 residues. Trimming cost V 3 bases and J 5 bases; bases outside gene matches: 11. Germline lookup yields CDR1 MNHNS and CDR2 SASEGT. The CDR3 DNA sequence: TGTGCCAGCAGTGACCCTGTGGGGGGGTTAAGAGATACGCAGTATTTT. Protein: CASSDPVGGLRDTQYF.

The table lists this clonotype with many counts. The genes are TRBV11-1 and TRBJ2-7; perhaps TRBD1 as D (5 bases). The CDR3 contains 13 residues. V was clipped by 0 bases and J by 2 bases, with 5 bases between them. The germline V gene encodes CDR1 SGHAT and CDR2 FQDESV (reference sequence). As DNA, the CDR3 is TGTGCCAGCAGCTTAGCGGGGCCCTACGAGCAGTACTTC. This sequence encodes CASSLAGPYEQYF. Using reference TRBV11-1 and TRBJ2-7 for the parts outside the CDR3, the full variable domain is EAEVAQSPRYKITEKSQAVAFWCDPISGHATLYWYRQILGQGPELLVQFQDESVVDDSQLPKDRFSAERLKGVDSTLKIQPAELGDSAMYLCASSLAGPYEQYFGPGTRLTVT.

This rearrangement joins TRBV19 to TRBJ2-1; 7 positions match TRBD1. Germline assignment: CDR1 LNHDA and CDR2 SQIVND (reference sequence). This CDR3 has 12 amino acids. V gave up 2 bases and J gave up 10 bases; unmatched junction bases: 2. The CDR3 protein is CASSIRDREQFF. The CDR3 nucleotides read TGTGCCAGTAGTATACGGGACAGAGAGCAGTTCTTC.

This clonotype was seen more than once but under ten times. The CDR3 DNA reads TGTGCCAGCAGGCAATGGCGGGACTTAGCCTACGAGCAGTACTTC. Its protein is CASRQWRDLAYEQYF. The chain couples TRBV6-5 to TRBJ2-7, with D perhaps matching TRBD2 (6 bases). CDR3 length: 15 residues. V was cut by 6 bases and J by 2 bases, with 17 bases left in between. CDR1 MNHEY and CDR2 SVGAGI come from the germline V gene.

With respect to this clonotype: Because the CDR3 is missing its conserved closing phenylalanine or tryptophan, this is likely a read error. The chain links TRBV29-1 to TRBJ2-2; TRBD2 aligns across 8 bases. Germline CDR1 is SQVTM and CDR2 is ANQGSEA. The CDR3 is 15 residues long. After removal of 2 bases from V and 4 bases from J, the junction contained 6 bases not matched to a gene. CDR3 DNA: TGCAGCGTTGAACGGGGGGGAGGGGGCACCGGGGAGCTGTTTCTT. It yields the protein CSVERGGGGTGELFL.

With respect to this clonotype: The conserved phenylalanine or tryptophan normally closing the CDR3 is absent here, so this likely arose from a read error. The chain carries TRBV11-2 and TRBJ2-7; maybe TRBD1 (6 bases). V dropped 5 bases and J dropped 2 bases, with 13 bases sitting between them. The CDR3 runs 14 residues. CDR1 and CDR2 (germline): SGHAT, FQNNGV. The CDR3 nucleotides are TGTGCCAGCAGCCTCGACAGGATTACCTACGAGCAGTACTTA. The encoded protein is CASSLDRITYEQYL.

This clonotype occurred many times. The V gene is TRBV11-2, the J gene TRBJ2-1, with TRBD2 matching over 9 bases. Losses at the gene ends were 4 bases for V and 5 bases for J; bases not matched to a gene: 9. Germline-derived CDR1 and CDR2 are SGHAT and FQNNGV. The length of the CDR3 is 16 residues. The DNA for the CDR3 is TGTGCCAGCAGCTGGGGGGCGGGACTAGCAGACAATGAGCAGTTCTTC. This translates into CASSWGAGLADNEQFF. Using reference TRBV11-2 and TRBJ2-1 for the parts outside the CDR3, the full variable domain is EAGVAQSPRYKIIEKRQSVAFWCNPISGHATLYWYQQILGQGPKLLIQFQNNGVVDDSQLPKDRFSAERLKGVDSTLKIQPAKLEDSAVYLCASSWGAGLADNEQFFGPGTRLTVL.

V gene TRBV29-1 combines with J gene TRBJ2-1; D possibly uses TRBD1 or TRBD2 (5 bases each). Germline V gene lookup returns CDR1 SQVTM and CDR2 ANQGSEA. The V end was cut by 3 bases, the J end by 8 bases, with 14 bases between. The CDR3 runs 13 residues. The CDR3 nucleotides are TGCAGCGTTGATAACGGGACGGAACATGAGCAGTTCTTC. Translated: CSVDNGTEHEQFF.

The rearrangement links TRBV11-2 to TRBJ2-1, with 7 nucleotides matching TRBD2. CDR3 size: 15 residues. Germline-derived CDR1 and CDR2 are SGHAT and FQNNGV. In DNA form, the CDR3 reads TGTGTCGGCAGCTTAGGGGCGGGAGTGTGGAATGAGCAGTTCTTC. Protein product: CVGSLGAGVWNEQFF.

This clonotype showed up just a few times. The chain is built from TRBV14 and TRBJ2-3, with D perhaps TRBD1 (5 bases). Between the trimmed V and J ends, which lost 4 bases and 6 bases, there was a span of 8 bases. Per the germline V gene, CDR1 is SGHDN and CDR2 is FVKESK. The CDR3 runs to 12 residues. In DNA, the CDR3 is TGTGCCAGCAGCCCAGGGTGGGATACGCAGTATTTT. Its translation: CASSPGWDTQYF. Looking up the rest from reference TRBV14 and TRBJ2-3 gives the full variable domain: EAGVTQFPSHSVIEKGQTVTLRCDPISGHDNLYWYRRVMGKEIKFLLHFVKESKQDESGMPNNRFLAERTGGTYSTLKVQPAELEDSGVYFCASSPGWDTQYFGPGTRLTVL.

The gene calls are TRBV6-2 or TRBV6-3 and TRBJ2-1; D is undetermined. The length of the CDR3 is 16 residues. Germline V gene lookup returns CDR1 MNHEY and CDR2 SVGEGT. Trimming cost V 5 bases and J 6 bases, with 20 bases left between them. CDR3 in DNA: TGTGCCAGCAGTACAACAGTGGCTGGAACCCTCAATGAGCAGTTCTTC. Translating gives CASSTTVAGTLNEQFF.

On this clonotype: One end of the junction fails to match germline, which may point to a read error. The rearrangement links TRBV11-2 to TRBJ2-5; TRBD2 is a possible D gene (5 bases). Per germline, CDR1 SGHAT and CDR2 FQNNGV. The CDR3 consists of 15 residues. The CDR3 region is CAGSALPADQETQYF. The CDR3 bases are TGTGCCGGCAGCGCGCTCCCAGCGGACCAAGAGACCCAGTACTTC.